This entry lists 24 T cell receptor beta chains sequenced from one sample in a study of blood T cell repertoires in COVID-19. Clones were read by immunoSEQ multiplex PCR, and TCRdb kept only the in-frame ones, dropping some. This repertoire shows roughly 50,000 clones, roughly 83% found once; its top ten account for 2% to 2.5%. The sequenced material came from peripheral blood. The receptors here all came from a woman aged 55 to 70 with acute or convalescent COVID-19.

This chain links TRBV7-9 with TRBJ2-7; 8 bases fit TRBD2. This CDR3 has 14 amino acids. V lost 3 bases, J lost 3 bases, and 4 bases stayed unmatched. The germline V gene encodes CDR1 SEHNR and CDR2 FQNEAQ (reference sequence). As DNA, the CDR3 is TGTGCCAGCAGCTTTTCCGCGGGGGGCTACGAGCAGTACTTC. Its translation: CASSFSAGGYEQYF. The complete variable domain, with remaining parts taken from reference TRBV7-9 and TRBJ2-7, reads DTGVSQNPRHKITKRGQNVTFRCDPISEHNRLYWYRQTLGQGPEFLTYFQNEAQLEKSRLLSDRFSAERPKGSFSTLEIQRTEQGDSAMYLCASSFSAGGYEQYFGPGTRLTVT.

The chain combines TRBV7-2 with TRBJ2-1; D gene uncertain. The length of the CDR3 is 15 residues. V shed 7 bases and J shed 2 bases, with 15 bases lying between them. The germline V gene encodes CDR1 SGHTA and CDR2 FQGNSA. Written as DNA, the CDR3 is TGTGCCAGCACCCCACGGGTGAGAACCTACAATGAGCAGTTCTTC. It encodes CASTPRVRTYNEQFF.

The chain links TRBV24-1 to TRBJ2-1; 9 bases map to TRBD2. From germline, CDR1 is KGHDR and CDR2 SFDVKD. This CDR3 is built from 16 residues. The V gene end was trimmed by 5 bases and the J gene end by 6 bases; junction bases not matched to a gene: 10. CDR3 in DNA: TGTGCCACCAGTGGACGCGGGAGGGCCTCCCCCAATGAGCAGTTCTTC. Residues: CATSGRGRASPNEQFF.

With regard to this clone: This sample includes further DNA sequences coding for the same CDR3. This rearrangement joins TRBV9 to TRBJ2-5; D is unresolved. This CDR3 comprises 11 residues. Germline V gene lookup returns CDR1 SGDLS and CDR2 YYNGEE. V was trimmed by 4 bases and J by 2 bases, leaving 3 bases between them. The CDR3 DNA reads TGTGCCAGCAGCTCGCAAGAGACCCAGTACTTC. It yields the protein CASSSQETQYF.

The V gene is TRBV3-1 (or the pseudogene TRBV3-2), the J gene TRBJ1-1; a weak D match, TRBD1 (6 bases). Trimming took off 2 bases at V and 9 bases at J, with 13 bases between the two ends. CDR3 length: 13 residues. Germline V gene sequence: CDR1 LGHDT, CDR2 YNNKEL (reference sequence). In DNA form, the CDR3 reads TGTGCCAGCAGCCAACAGACAGGTGGGAAAGCTTTCTTT. Protein: CASSQQTGGKAFF.

V and J are TRBV9 and TRBJ1-3; TRBD1 matches 9 bases. Trimming took 2 bases from V and 4 from J; bases not matched to a gene: 10. The CDR3 loop spans 17 amino acids. In germline, CDR1 is SGDLS, CDR2 YYNGEE. CDR3 coding DNA: TGTGCCAGCAGCGTCGCCGGGACAGGGAGTGGCGGAAACACCATATATTTT. This sequence encodes CASSVAGTGSGGNTIYF.

This chain joins TRBV7-2 and TRBJ1-6, with D perhaps matching TRBD1 (6 bases). The CDR3 has 16 amino acids. Germline V lookup: CDR1 SGHTA, CDR2 FQGNSA. Trimming left V 5 bases short and J 1 base short, with 12 bases between. The CDR3 loop is CASSKRGGSYNSPLHF. For the CDR3, the DNA is TGTGCCAGCAGCAAAAGGGGGGGTTCCTATAATTCACCCCTCCACTTT.

The chain recombines TRBV5-6 with TRBJ2-7; D perhaps matches TRBD1 (6 bases). This CDR3 is 12 amino acids long. V was clipped by 5 bases and J by 6 bases, with 12 bases between them. The germline V gene has CDR1 SGHDT and CDR2 YYEEEE. The CDR3 is CASRSLRGEQYF. CDR3 nucleotide sequence: TGTGCCAGCAGGTCCCTCAGGGGCGAGCAGTACTTC. Full variable domain (remainder filled in from reference TRBV5-6 and TRBJ2-7): DAGVTQSPTHLIKTRGQQVTLRCSPKSGHDTVSWYQQALGQGPQFIFQYYEEEERQRGNFPDRFSGHQFPNYSSELNVNALLLGDSALYLCASRSLRGEQYFGPGTRLTVT.

This clone was found a few times. The chain joins TRBV18 to TRBJ1-3, with 7 nucleotides matching TRBD1. CDR3 length: 16 residues. Germline lookup yields CDR1 KGHSH and CDR2 LQKENI. The trim removed 3 bases at V and 0 bases at J, leaving 5 bases unmatched. CDR3 sequence (DNA): TGTGCCAGCTCACCGAAGACAGGGAGCTCTGGAAACACCATATATTTT. Encoded protein: CASSPKTGSSGNTIYF.

The rearrangement links TRBV4-1 to TRBJ1-1; D possibly corresponds to TRBD1 (6 bases). The ends were cut back, 7 bases at V and 2 bases at J, with 14 bases in the middle. The germline gives CDR1 MGHRA, CDR2 YSYEKL. The CDR3 sequence is 14 residues long. The CDR3 sequence: CASTLDRRNTEAFF. The CDR3 region has the DNA TGCGCCAGCACCCTTGACAGGCGAAACACTGAAGCTTTCTTT.

The gene calls are TRBV7-8 and TRBJ2-7, with 8 bases matching TRBD1. CDR1 and CDR2 (germline): SGHVS, FQNEAQ. V was pared by 4 bases and J by 4 bases, with 6 bases of the junction left unmatched. The CDR3 has 14 amino acids. This CDR3 is CASSSDRGLYEQYF. CDR3 sequence (DNA): TGTGCCAGCAGCTCCGACAGGGGATTGTACGAGCAGTACTTC.

The chain has TRBV2 and TRBJ2-7; 10 bases line up with TRBD1. After removal of 6 bases from V and 7 bases from J, the junction contained 9 bases not matched to a gene. Germline V gives CDR1 SNHLY, CDR2 FYNNEI. CDR3 length equals 14 residues. The CDR3 is CASRNDRGRREQYF. The CDR3 DNA is TGTGCCAGCAGAAATGACAGGGGGCGACGGGAGCAGTACTTC.

This chain uses TRBV15 with TRBJ2-2; no clear D. The germline V gene has CDR1 LNHNV and CDR2 YYDKDF (reference sequence). This CDR3 spans 17 amino acids. Trimming cost V 1 base and J 2 bases, with 14 bases left between them. CDR3 coding DNA: TGTGCCACCAGCAGAGCCTTTTCTCTATATAACACCGGGGAGCTGTTTTTT. Encoded protein: CATSRAFSLYNTGELFF.

The gene calls are TRBV10-3 and TRBJ2-7; 12 nucleotides align to TRBD1. Germline V lookup: CDR1 ENHRY, CDR2 SYGVKD. Trimming removed 0 bases from V and 7 bases from J; junction bases left unmatched: 7. This CDR3 contains 16 residues. CDR3 in amino acids: CAISESGGQGAREQYF. The DNA of the CDR3 is TGTGCCATCAGTGAGTCGGGGGGACAGGGGGCGCGTGAGCAGTACTTC.

This clone is a singleton in its sample. V usage is TRBV11-2 and J usage is TRBJ2-5; 8 bases line up with TRBD1. V shed 5 bases, J shed 7 bases, and the junction held 6 bases outside the gene matches. CDR1 is SGHAT, CDR2 FQNNGV, per germline. CDR3 size: 13 residues. CDR3 loop: CASSPTGVGTQYF. The CDR3 region has the DNA TGTGCCAGCAGCCCGACAGGGGTTGGGACCCAGTACTTC.

The J gene is TRBJ1-1, the V gene TRBV7-2; D gene ambiguous. Trimming shortened V by 3 bases and J by 9 bases, and 11 bases separated the two germline ends. Germline V gene data show CDR1 as SGHTA and CDR2 as FQGNSA. This CDR3 region has 12 residues. In DNA form, the CDR3 reads TGTGCCAGCAGCTTTCGCGCGGAAAAAGCTTTCTTT. It is translated as CASSFRAEKAFF.

This rearrangement joins TRBV30 to TRBJ2-5; D is perhaps TRBD2 (5 bases). The ends were cut back, 0 bases at V and 10 bases at J, with 12 bases in the middle. Germline assignment: CDR1 GTSNPN and CDR2 SVGIG (reference sequence). This CDR3 comprises 12 residues. The chain's CDR3 is CAWSVALAGQYF. CDR3 sequence (DNA): TGTGCCTGGAGTGTGGCCCTGGCGGGCCAGTACTTC.

V usage is TRBV19 and J usage is TRBJ2-1, with a weak D call TRBD1 (6 bases). Germline CDR1 reads LNHDA; CDR2 reads SQIVND (reference sequence). The length of the CDR3 is 14 residues. Between the trimmed V and J ends, which lost 4 bases and 2 bases, there was a span of 9 bases. The CDR3: CASSTRQAYNEQFF. The CDR3 bases are TGTGCCAGTAGTACCCGACAGGCCTACAATGAGCAGTTCTTC.

The rearrangement links TRBV6-6 to TRBJ2-1, with a weak D call TRBD1 (5 bases). There are 14 residues in the CDR3. The V and J ends lost 7 bases and 7 bases respectively, with 17 bases between them. CDR1 and CDR2 from the germline V gene are MNHNY and SVGAGI (reference sequence). The CDR3 sequence is CASIPQGKKNEQFF. The DNA of the CDR3 is TGTGCCAGCATACCGCAGGGAAAGAAGAATGAGCAGTTCTTC.

This clone was detected a few times. The rearrangement joins TRBV19 to TRBJ1-4, with 9 nucleotides matching TRBD1. In germline, CDR1 is LNHDA, CDR2 SQIVND (reference sequence). V shed 5 bases and J 13 bases; nucleotides not matched to a gene: 8. CDR3 length equals 13 residues. CDR3 in amino acids: CASSAQQGASLFF. The DNA for the CDR3 is TGTGCCAGTAGTGCACAACAGGGGGCATCACTGTTTTTT.

The rearrangement links TRBV5-1 to TRBJ2-1; 7 nucleotides align to TRBD2. Germline-derived CDR1 and CDR2 are SGHRS and YFSETQ. V shed 5 bases and J 0 bases; nucleotides not matched to a gene: 8. The CDR3 consists of 16 residues. Here the CDR3 reads CASRNGGGSSYNEQFF. The CDR3 nucleotides are TGCGCCAGCAGAAACGGAGGCGGGAGCTCCTACAATGAGCAGTTCTTC.

This clone was counted between two and nine times. CDR3 nucleotides: TGTGCCAGCAGCCGGACAGGGGGCAGTACTGAAGCTTTCTTT. Amino acid sequence: CASSRTGGSTEAFF. The rearrangement links TRBV6-2 or TRBV6-3 to TRBJ1-1; 11 nucleotides agree with TRBD1. Germline trimming cut 6 bases from V and 5 bases from J; bases unmatched to any gene: 5. Germline V CDR1 and CDR2: MNHEY, SVGEGT. The CDR3 spans 14 residues.

The CDR3 DNA reads as TGTGCCAGCAGCTCGAGCGGGCAAGAGACCCAGTACTTC. As protein: CASSSSGQETQYF. The chain employs TRBV3-1 (or the pseudogene TRBV3-2) and TRBJ2-5, with a possible D match to TRBD2 (6 bases). This CDR3 comprises 13 residues. Germline CDR1 LGHDT, CDR2 YNNKEL (reference sequence). Trimming took off 5 bases at V and 2 bases at J, with 9 bases between the two ends.

This chain uses TRBV5-1 with TRBJ1-3; TRBD1 might be the D (6 bases). Germline assignment: CDR1 SGHRS and CDR2 YFSETQ. The CDR3 is made up of 16 amino acids. V lost 0 bases, J lost 4 bases, and 14 bases lay in between. This CDR3 reads CASSLVGGHLGNTIYF. The CDR3, as DNA: TGCGCCAGCAGCTTGGTCGGGGGGCATTTAGGAAACACCATATATTTT.